This passage covers 8 T cell receptor beta chains from one sample sequenced in a study of T-cell reconstitution after alpha-beta-depleted transplantation in children. A TCRbeta library incorporating unique molecular identifiers was prepared. Each CDR3 protein gets one entry after TCRdb re-called the PCR reads with MiXCR. The top ten hold approximately 40% of the sample, which has around 200,000 distinct CDR3 sequences, around a sixth seen once. The sequencing here drew on PBMCs, mostly from graft donor cells, taken 360 days after TCRalphabeta/CD19-depleted stem cell transplant. These receptor sequences come from a male patient aged 2-10 years who had a stem cell transplant for acute lymphoblastic leukemia, so the T cells may come from the graft donor.

In its sample, this clonotype was seen many times. The V and J genes are TRBV10-3 and TRBJ2-7; 8 bases line up with TRBD2. Germline V CDR1 and CDR2: ENHRY, SYGVKD. The CDR3 consists of 15 residues. With V trimmed by 6 bases and J by 1 base, 8 bases remained unmatched. CDR3 coding DNA: TGTGCCATCAGGGACGGGAGGGCCAGATCCTACGAGCAGTACTTC. It translates to CAIRDGRARSYEQYF.

This sequence joins TRBV7-8 and TRBJ2-7; perhaps TRBD2 as D (5 bases). Trimming took off 5 bases at V and 1 base at J, with 15 bases between the two ends. This CDR3 contains 15 residues. Germline CDR1 is SGHVS and CDR2 is FQNEAQ. The CDR3, as DNA: TGTGCCAGCAGCCCCTCCCACGGGAAATCCTACGAGCAGTACTTC. Its translation: CASSPSHGKSYEQYF.

This rearrangement joins TRBV7-9 to TRBJ2-7, with 7 bases identical to TRBD2. CDR1 is SEHNR and CDR2 is FQNEAQ in the germline V gene (reference sequence). The ends lost 4 bases at V and 1 base at J; junction bases unmatched: 1. The CDR3 has 13 amino acids. CDR3 sequence: CASSWGLSYEQYF. CDR3 nucleotide sequence: TGTGCCAGCAGCTGGGGACTATCCTACGAGCAGTACTTC.

This chain uses TRBV29-1 with TRBJ2-2; 10 nucleotides agree with TRBD2. Germline values: CDR1 SQVTM, CDR2 ANQGSEA. The length of the CDR3 is 15 residues. After removal of 5 bases from V and 2 bases from J, the junction contained 5 bases not matched to a gene. The CDR3, as DNA: TGCAGCGTTACCTTAGCGGGAGGTAACACCGGGGAGCTGTTTTTT. Translation: CSVTLAGGNTGELFF.

In this sample, this clonotype turned up a few times. V and J are TRBV20-1 and TRBJ1-2, with 7 bases aligning to TRBD1. V lost 0 bases, J lost 2 bases, and 9 bases stayed unmatched. CDR1 and CDR2 (germline): DFQATT, SNEGSKA (reference sequence). This CDR3 spans 16 amino acids. The CDR3 loop reads CSARDLSQGSNYGYTF. The CDR3 DNA is TGCAGTGCTAGAGACCTGTCACAGGGGTCAAACTATGGCTACACCTTC.

This clonotype was counted between two and nine times. This chain connects TRBV4-1 to TRBJ2-1, with 10 bases aligning to TRBD2. V lost 1 base to trimming and J lost 8 bases; unmatched junction nucleotides: 8. CDR1 is MGHRA, CDR2 YSYEKL, per germline. The CDR3 spans 16 residues. CDR3 in DNA: TGCGCCAGCAGCCAAGTTGGGACTAGCGTCCCAGATGAGCAGTTCTTC. It is translated as CASSQVGTSVPDEQFF.

The chain has TRBV11-2 and TRBJ1-1; unclear D gene. The CDR3 extends over 16 amino acids. Germline-derived CDR1 and CDR2 are SGHAT and FQNNGV. V was clipped by 6 bases and J by 0 bases, with 17 bases between them. The CDR3 is CASRPPTGIMNTEAFF. In nucleotides, the CDR3 is TGTGCCAGCAGACCACCTACCGGGATCATGAACACTGAAGCTTTCTTT.

This clonotype was found a few times. The chain combines TRBV7-9 with TRBJ1-5; 10 nucleotides line up with TRBD1. Trimming at V came to 1 base and at J to 5 bases, leaving 5 bases not matched to a gene. There are 16 residues in the CDR3. Germline V gene lookup returns CDR1 SEHNR and CDR2 FQNEAQ (reference sequence). The CDR3 nucleotides read TGTGCCAGCAGCTTAGGGGACAGGGGTATCGATCAGCCCCAGCATTTT. The encoded protein is CASSLGDRGIDQPQHF.